This T cell receptor beta chain was captured in a study of Ad26.COV2.S vaccination and SARS-CoV-2 variants. About the research overall: Each vaccinee took Ad26.COV2.S intramuscularly, once or twice 56 days apart. Study results and limitations: Vaccinees reportedly had broad spike-specific CD8+ and CD4+ T cell responses.

Sample treatment: around 19 received Ad26.COV2.S at low or high dose, single or two shots; about 5 received placebo; per-sample allocation not given. Sampling occurred on day 63 after the first vaccine or placebo injection. It was an adult aged 18-55 years in Boston who was the donor. The vaccine delivered Wuhan-strain SARS-CoV-2 spike through an Ad26 vector. TCRdb's table, derived via immunoSEQ multiplex PCR, lists solely in-frame clones and lacks some. This sample yields nearly 400,000 clones, of which 89% are seen a single time; around 2% belongs to the top ten. The CDR3 is made up of 17 amino acids. V lost 4 bases and J 0 bases, leaving 16 bases between the germline ends. Germline V gives CDR1 MDHEN, CDR2 SYDVKM. Comments on this clone: Antigen unknown.

The clonotype comes from a person aged 18-60 years who received the Ad26.COV2.S COVID-19 vaccine or a placebo. The J gene is TRBJ1-3, the V gene TRBV28, with a possible D match to TRBD1 (6 bases). The sample consisted of peripheral blood, taken in a trial of Ad26.COV2.S vaccine versus placebo. The CDR3 bases are TGTGCCAGCAGTTCCGGGAGGGGGTTTCTCTCTGGAAACACCATATATTTT. Protein product: CASSSGRGFLSGNTIYF.